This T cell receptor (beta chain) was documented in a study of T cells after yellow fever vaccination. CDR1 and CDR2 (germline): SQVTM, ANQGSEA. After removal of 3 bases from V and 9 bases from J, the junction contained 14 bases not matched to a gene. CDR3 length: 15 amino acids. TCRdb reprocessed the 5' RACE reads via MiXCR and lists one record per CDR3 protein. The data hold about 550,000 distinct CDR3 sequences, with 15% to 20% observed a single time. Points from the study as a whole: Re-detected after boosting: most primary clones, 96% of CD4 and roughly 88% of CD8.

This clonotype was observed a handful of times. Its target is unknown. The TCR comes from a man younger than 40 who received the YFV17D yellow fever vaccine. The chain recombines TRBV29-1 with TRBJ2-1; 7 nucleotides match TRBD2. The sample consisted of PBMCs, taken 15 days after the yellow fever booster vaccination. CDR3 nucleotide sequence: TGCAGCGTTGAGAAAGGAGGACTAGGTTCTAGTGAGCAGTTCTTC. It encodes CSVEKGGLGSSEQFF.